Given below is one T cell receptor beta chain in context. The sample comes from a study of patients and donors after allogeneic stem cell transplantation. V trimming: 0 bases; J trimming: 2 bases; junction bases outside the gene matches: 13. CDR1 is MGHRA, CDR2 YSYEKL, per germline. This CDR3 is built from 18 residues. TCRdb re-derived calls from the RT-PCR reads in MiXCR, one entry per CDR3 protein. The profile covers some 880,000 distinct CDR3 sequences, with roughly 18% appearing a single time and 5% to 6.5% taken by the ten largest. The chain has TRBV4-1 and TRBJ2-7; TRBD1 matches at 7 bases. The material sequenced was blood, either unsorted or a sorted T cell fraction (not recorded which). The TCR sequence derives from a human donor who was either an allogeneic HSCT recipient or a stem cell or donor lymphocyte infusion donor (not recorded which). It is not recorded whose cells these are; they may come from a transplant donor. The CDR3 protein is CASSQDRLVGTGAYEQYF. DNA of the CDR3: TGCGCCAGCAGCCAAGATCGGCTGGTAGGTACAGGGGCCTACGAGCAGTACTTC.